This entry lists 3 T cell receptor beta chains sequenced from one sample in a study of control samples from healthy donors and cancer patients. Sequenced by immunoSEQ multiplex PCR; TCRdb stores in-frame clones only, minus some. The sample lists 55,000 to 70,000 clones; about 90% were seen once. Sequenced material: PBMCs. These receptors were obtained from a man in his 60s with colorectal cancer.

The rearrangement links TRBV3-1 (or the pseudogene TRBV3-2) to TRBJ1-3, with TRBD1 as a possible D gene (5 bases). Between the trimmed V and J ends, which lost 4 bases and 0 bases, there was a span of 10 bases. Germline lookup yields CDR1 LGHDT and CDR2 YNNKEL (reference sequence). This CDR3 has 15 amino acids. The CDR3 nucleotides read TGTGCCAGCAGCCCGGGACGGAGCTCTGGAAACACCATATATTTT. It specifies CASSPGRSSGNTIYF.

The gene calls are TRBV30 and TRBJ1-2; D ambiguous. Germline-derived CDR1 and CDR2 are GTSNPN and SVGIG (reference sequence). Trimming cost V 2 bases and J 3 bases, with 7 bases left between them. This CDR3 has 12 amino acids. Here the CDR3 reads CAWSRADYGYTF. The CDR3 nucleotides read TGTGCCTGGAGTCGGGCGGACTATGGCTACACCTTC.

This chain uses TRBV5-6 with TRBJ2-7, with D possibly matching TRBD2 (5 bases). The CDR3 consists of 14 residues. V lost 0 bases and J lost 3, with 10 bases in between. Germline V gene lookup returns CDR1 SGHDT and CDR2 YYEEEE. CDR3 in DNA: TGTGCCAGCAGCTTGGTTTCCGGGAACTACGAGCAGTACTTC. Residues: CASSLVSGNYEQYF.